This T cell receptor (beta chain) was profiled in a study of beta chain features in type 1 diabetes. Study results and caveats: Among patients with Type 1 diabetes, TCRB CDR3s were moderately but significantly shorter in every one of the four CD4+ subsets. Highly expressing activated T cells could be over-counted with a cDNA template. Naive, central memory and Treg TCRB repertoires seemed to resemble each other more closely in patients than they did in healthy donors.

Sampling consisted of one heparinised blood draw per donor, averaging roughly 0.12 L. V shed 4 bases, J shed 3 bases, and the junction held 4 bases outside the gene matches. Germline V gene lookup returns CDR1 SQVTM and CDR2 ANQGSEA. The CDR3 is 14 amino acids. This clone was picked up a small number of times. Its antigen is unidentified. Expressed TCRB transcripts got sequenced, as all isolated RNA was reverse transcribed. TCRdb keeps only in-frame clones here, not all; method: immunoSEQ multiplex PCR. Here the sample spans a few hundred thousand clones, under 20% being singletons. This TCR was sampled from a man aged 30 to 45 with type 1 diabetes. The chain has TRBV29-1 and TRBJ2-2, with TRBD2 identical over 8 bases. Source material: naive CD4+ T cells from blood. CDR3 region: CSVAAGVYTGELFF. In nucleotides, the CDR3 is TGCAGCGTTGCAGCGGGAGTGTACACCGGGGAGCTGTTTTTT.